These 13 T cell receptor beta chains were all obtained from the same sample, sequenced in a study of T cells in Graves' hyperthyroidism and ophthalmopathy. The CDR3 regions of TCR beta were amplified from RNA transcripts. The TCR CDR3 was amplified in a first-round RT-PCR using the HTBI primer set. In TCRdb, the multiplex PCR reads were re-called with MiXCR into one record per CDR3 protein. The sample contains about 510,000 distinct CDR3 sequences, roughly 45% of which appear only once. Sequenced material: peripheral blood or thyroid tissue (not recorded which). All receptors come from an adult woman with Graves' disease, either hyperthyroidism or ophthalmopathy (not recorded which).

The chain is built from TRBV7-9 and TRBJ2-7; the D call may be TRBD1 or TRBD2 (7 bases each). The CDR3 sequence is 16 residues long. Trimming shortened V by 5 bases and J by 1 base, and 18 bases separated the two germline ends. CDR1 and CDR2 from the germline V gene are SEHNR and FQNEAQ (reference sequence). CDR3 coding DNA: TGTGCCAGCAGCCCGGAGGGGCAGGGGGGGTCCTACGAGCAGTACTTC. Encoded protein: CASSPEGQGGSYEQYF.

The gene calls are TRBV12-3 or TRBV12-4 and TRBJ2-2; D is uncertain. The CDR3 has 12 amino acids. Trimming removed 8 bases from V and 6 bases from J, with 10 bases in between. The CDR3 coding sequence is TGTGCCAGCGTCCCGGACGCCGGGGAGCTGTTTTTT. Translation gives CASVPDAGELFF.

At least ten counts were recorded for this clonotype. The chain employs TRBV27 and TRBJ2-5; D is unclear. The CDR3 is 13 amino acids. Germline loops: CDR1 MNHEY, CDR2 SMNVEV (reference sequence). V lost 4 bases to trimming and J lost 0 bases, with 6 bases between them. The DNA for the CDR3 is TGTGCCAGCAGTTCCTCGTACCAAGAGACCCAGTACTTC. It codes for CASSSSYQETQYF.

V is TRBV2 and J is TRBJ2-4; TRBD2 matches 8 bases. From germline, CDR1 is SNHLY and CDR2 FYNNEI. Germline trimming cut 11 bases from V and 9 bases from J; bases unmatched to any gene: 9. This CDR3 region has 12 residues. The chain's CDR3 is CAVGRGAGIQYF. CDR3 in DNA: TGTGCCGTTGGGCGGGGGGCCGGCATTCAGTACTTC.

In nucleotides, the CDR3 is TGTGCCAGCAGCGCCGGGGTAGGACTAGCGGGAGCGCAAGAGACCCAGTACTTC. Amino acids: CASSAGVGLAGAQETQYF. This sequence joins TRBV11-2 and TRBJ2-5, with TRBD2 identical over 13 bases. The CDR3 spans 18 residues. With 5 bases clipped from V and 2 bases from J, the junction kept 11 bases outside the gene matches. Looked up from germline, CDR1 is SGHAT and CDR2 is FQNNGV.

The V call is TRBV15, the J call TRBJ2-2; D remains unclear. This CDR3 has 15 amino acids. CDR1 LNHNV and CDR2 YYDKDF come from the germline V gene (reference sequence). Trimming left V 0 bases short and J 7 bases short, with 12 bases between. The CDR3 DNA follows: TGTGCCACCAGCAGAGATGTGGGCCCAAGCGGGGAGCTGTTTTTT. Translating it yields CATSRDVGPSGELFF.

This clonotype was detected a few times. In DNA form, the CDR3 reads TGCGCCAGCAGCCGGGGAGGAGGGGGTGAAGGCTACACCTTC. Amino acid sequence: CASSRGGGGEGYTF. The chain has TRBV5-1 and TRBJ1-2; a weak D match, TRBD1 (6 bases). This CDR3 region has 14 residues. With 4 bases removed from V and 8 bases from J, the gap between germline ends came to 18 bases. Germline assignment: CDR1 SGHRS and CDR2 YFSETQ.

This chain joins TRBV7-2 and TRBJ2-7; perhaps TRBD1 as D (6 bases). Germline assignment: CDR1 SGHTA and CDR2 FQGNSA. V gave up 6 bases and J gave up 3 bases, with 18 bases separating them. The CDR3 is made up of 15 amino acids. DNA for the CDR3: TGTGCCAGCAGTCCTAACCGACAGGATCTCTACGAGCAGTACTTC. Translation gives CASSPNRQDLYEQYF. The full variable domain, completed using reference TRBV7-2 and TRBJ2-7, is GAGVSQSPSNKVTEKGKDVELRCDPISGHTALYWYRQSLGQGLEFLIYFQGNSAPDKSGLPSDRFSAERTGGSVSTLTIQRTQQEDSAVYLCASSPNRQDLYEQYFGPGTRLTVT.

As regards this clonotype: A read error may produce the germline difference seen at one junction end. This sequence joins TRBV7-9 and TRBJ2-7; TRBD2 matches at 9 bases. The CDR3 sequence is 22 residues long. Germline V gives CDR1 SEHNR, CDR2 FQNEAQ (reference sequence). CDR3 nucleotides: TGTGCCAGCAGCTTAGCGGGGACGGGCCCGACGCCCGGAGCGGGAGGATACTACGGGCAGTACTTC. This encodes CASSLAGTGPTPGAGGYYGQYF. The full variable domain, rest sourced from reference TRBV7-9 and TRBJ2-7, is DTGVSQNPRHKITKRGQNVTFRCDPISEHNRLYWYRQTLGQGPEFLTYFQNEAQLEKSRLLSDRFSAERPKGSFSTLEIQRTEQGDSAMYLCASSLAGTGPTPGAGGYYGQYFGPGTRLTVT.

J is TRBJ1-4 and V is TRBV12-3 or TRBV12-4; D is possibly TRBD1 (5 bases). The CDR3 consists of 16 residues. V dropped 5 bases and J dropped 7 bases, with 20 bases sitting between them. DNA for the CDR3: TGTGCCAGCAGTGCAGGGTGGAAGGGGAGGTTTGAAAAACTGTTTTTT. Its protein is CASSAGWKGRFEKLFF.

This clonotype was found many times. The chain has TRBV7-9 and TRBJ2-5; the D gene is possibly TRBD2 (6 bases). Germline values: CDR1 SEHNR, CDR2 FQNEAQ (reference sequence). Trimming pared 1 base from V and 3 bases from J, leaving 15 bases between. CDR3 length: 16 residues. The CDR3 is CASSLDHISGKETQYF. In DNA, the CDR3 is TGTGCCAGCAGCTTAGACCATATTAGCGGCAAAGAGACCCAGTACTTC. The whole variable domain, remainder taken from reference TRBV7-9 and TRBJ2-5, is DTGVSQNPRHKITKRGQNVTFRCDPISEHNRLYWYRQTLGQGPEFLTYFQNEAQLEKSRLLSDRFSAERPKGSFSTLEIQRTEQGDSAMYLCASSLDHISGKETQYFGPGTRLLVL.

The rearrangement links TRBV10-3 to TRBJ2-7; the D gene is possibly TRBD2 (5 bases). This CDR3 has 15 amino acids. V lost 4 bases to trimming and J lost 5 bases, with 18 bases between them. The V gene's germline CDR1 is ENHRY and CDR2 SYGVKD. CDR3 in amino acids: CAISGADGPLHEQYF. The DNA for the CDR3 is TGTGCCATCAGTGGAGCGGACGGCCCCCTGCACGAGCAGTACTTC.

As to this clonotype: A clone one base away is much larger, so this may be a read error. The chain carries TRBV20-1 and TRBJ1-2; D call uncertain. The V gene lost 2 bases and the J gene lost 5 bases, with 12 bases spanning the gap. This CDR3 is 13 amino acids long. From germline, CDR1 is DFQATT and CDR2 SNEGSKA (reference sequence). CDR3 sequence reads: CSARIGSVYGYTF. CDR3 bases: TGCAGTGCTAGAATAGGGTCAGTTTATGGCTACACCTTC.